The rows below give T cell receptor beta chains drawn from one sample of a study of OX40 agonist ivuxolimab in advanced cancers. Assay: immunoSEQ multiplex PCR; the TCRdb copy retains only in-frame clones and omits some. Counted here are fewer than 50,000 clones, around 87% occurring once; the ten biggest clones make up 9% to 12%. The starting material was CD4+ or CD8+ T cells sorted from blood, obtained in a trial of the OX40 agonist ivuxolimab. Every receptor here comes from an adult with an advanced solid tumor such as melanoma, head and neck, liver or kidney cancer. The conserved cysteine and the conserved F or W are not part of the CDR3 here. Each record gives: V gene, J gene, CDR3 protein.

TRBV13	TRBJ1-2	ASSGRDFNYGYT
TRBV14	TRBJ2-7	ASSQRGSSYEQY
TRBV4-1	TRBJ2-5	ASSQASGVGEETQY
TRBV6-5	TRBJ1-3	ASSYGLGNTIY
TRBV9	TRBJ1-1	ASSPGQKLNTEAF
TRBV19	TRBJ2-7	ATQGPNEQY
TRBV27	TRBJ2-3	ASSLNRATDTQY
TRBV6-5	TRBJ2-7	AISSSGQGIYEQY
TRBV19	TRBJ2-7	ASSMGRTYEQY
TRBV7-2	TRBJ1-1	ASSPGVALNTEAF
TRBV29-1	TRBJ2-5	SVEGLSTFWETQY
TRBV11-2	TRBJ1-1	ASSLRGFTEAF
TRBV9	TRBJ2-3	ASSVGASPDTQY
TRBV11-2	TRBJ2-3	ASSLVGGTDTQY
TRBV18	TRBJ1-1	ASSPDGTAF
TRBV6-5	TRBJ1-1	ASSQGGTEAF
TRBV13	TRBJ2-1	ASSWGQSAYNEQF
TRBV9	TRBJ2-3	ASSVGTGTVTDTQY
TRBV27	TRBJ1-4	ASSHLVGGTNEKLF
TRBV27	TRBJ2-1	ASHYRSSYNEQF
TRBV5-6	TRBJ2-1	ASSLAGSLEGF
TRBV30	TRBJ1-1	AWSVIYNSEAF
TRBV7-6	TRBJ2-3	ASSPWERGGTDTQY
TRBV18	TRBJ1-1	ASSPEGPTF
TRBV5-5	TRBJ1-5	ASSLTGYQPQH
TRBV11-1	TRBJ2-7	ASSLGQGNEQY
TRBV4-1	TRBJ1-4	ASSQFMGGNEKLF
TRBV6-5	TRBJ2-7	ASSYRQLVVEQY
TRBV6-5	TRBJ2-3	ASSSGLAGGTDTQY
TRBV19	TRBJ2-3	ASSYMGTDTQY
TRBV19	TRBJ2-2	ASSIGTKPGELF
TRBV10-1	TRBJ2-7	ASSGAEIPYEQY
TRBV4-3	TRBJ2-1	ASSQDEFGLYEQF
TRBV5-6	TRBJ2-7	ASSTGQGAQQY
TRBV9	TRBJ2-1	ASSDGGTIHNEQF
TRBV4-3	TRBJ2-3	ASSQEERDTDTQY
TRBV2	TRBJ2-2	ASSDSTGELF
TRBV5-4	TRBJ1-1	ASSFPGTGNTEAF
TRBV7-6	TRBJ1-5	ASSRGLGGSNQPQH
TRBV4-3	TRBJ1-3	ASSQDALSGNTIY
TRBV4-2	TRBJ1-2	ASSQAGTVYGYT
TRBV5-5	TRBJ2-5	ASSLGDYQETQY
TRBV4-2	TRBJ2-1	ASSDTFDSVYNEQF
TRBV19	TRBJ2-1	ASRTTSYNEQF
TRBV27	TRBJ2-3	ASSLSSGVGTDTQY
TRBV2	TRBJ2-1	ASSAGRGGNEQF
TRBV4-1	TRBJ2-3	ASSQDKGGADTQY
TRBV4-3	TRBJ1-4	ASSHDGNEKLF
TRBV4-3	TRBJ2-7	ASSQDELTGRMPEQY
TRBV21-1	TRBJ2-2	ASSKWGWGTENTGELF